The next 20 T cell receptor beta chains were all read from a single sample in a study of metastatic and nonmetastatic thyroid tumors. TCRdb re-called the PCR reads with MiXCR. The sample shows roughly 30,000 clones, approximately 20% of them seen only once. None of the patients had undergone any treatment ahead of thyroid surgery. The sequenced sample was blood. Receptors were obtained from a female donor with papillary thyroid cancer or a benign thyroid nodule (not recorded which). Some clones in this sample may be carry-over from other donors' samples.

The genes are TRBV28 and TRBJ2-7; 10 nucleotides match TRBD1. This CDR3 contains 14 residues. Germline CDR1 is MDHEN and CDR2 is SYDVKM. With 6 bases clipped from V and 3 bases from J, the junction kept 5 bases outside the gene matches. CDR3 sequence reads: CASSFGTGDYEQYF. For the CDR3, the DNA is TGTGCCAGCAGCTTTGGGACAGGGGACTACGAGCAGTACTTC.

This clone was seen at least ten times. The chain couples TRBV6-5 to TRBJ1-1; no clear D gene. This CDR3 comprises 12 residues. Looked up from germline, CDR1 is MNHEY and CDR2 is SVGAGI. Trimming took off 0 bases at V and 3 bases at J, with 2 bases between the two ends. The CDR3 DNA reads TGTGCCAGCAGTTACTCGCACACTGAAGCTTTCTTT. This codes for CASSYSHTEAFF.

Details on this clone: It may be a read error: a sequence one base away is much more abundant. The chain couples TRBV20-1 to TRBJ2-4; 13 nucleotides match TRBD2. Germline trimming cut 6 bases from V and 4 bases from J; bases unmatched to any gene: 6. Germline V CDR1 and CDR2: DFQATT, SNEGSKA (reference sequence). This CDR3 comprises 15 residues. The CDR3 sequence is CSALGLAGIKNIQYF. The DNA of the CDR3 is TGCAGTGCCCTGGGACTAGCGGGGATTAAAAACATTCAGTACTTC.

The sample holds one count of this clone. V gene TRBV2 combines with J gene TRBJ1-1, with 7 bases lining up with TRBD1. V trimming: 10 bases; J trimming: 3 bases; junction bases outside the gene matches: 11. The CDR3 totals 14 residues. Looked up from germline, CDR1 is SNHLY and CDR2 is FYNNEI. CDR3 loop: CATRQGPMDTEAFF. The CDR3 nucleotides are TGTGCCACCCGACAGGGCCCGATGGACACTGAAGCTTTCTTT.

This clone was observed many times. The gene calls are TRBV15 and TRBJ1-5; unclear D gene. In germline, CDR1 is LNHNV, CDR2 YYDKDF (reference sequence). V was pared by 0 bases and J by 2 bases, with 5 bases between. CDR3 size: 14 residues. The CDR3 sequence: CATSRERGNQPQHF. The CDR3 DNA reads TGTGCCACCAGCAGAGAGAGAGGCAATCAGCCCCAGCATTTT.

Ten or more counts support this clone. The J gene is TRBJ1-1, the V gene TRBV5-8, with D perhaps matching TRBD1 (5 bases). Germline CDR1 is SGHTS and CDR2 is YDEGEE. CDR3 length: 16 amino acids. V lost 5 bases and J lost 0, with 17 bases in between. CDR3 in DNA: TGTGCCAGCAGTCCACCGGGACGGTGGATGAACACTGAAGCTTTCTTT. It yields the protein CASSPPGRWMNTEAFF.

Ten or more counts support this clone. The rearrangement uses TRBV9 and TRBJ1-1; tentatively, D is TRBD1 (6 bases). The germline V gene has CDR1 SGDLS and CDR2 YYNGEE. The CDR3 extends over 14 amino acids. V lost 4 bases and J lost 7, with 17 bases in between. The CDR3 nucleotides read TGTGCCAGCAGCCCATCATACCAGGGGCTTGAAGCTTTCTTT. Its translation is CASSPSYQGLEAFF.

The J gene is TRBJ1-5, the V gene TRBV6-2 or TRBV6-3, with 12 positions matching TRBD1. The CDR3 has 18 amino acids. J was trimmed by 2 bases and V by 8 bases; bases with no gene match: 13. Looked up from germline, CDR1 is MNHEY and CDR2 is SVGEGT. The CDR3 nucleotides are TGTGCCAGCCGGTCCGGGACAGGGGGCCTGTGTGGCAATCAGCCCCAGCATTTT. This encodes CASRSGTGGLCGNQPQHF.

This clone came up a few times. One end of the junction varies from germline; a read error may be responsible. The CDR3 region is CASIVGGLAGVPREIQYF. DNA of the CDR3: TGTGCCAGCATCGTAGGAGGCTTAGCGGGGGTACCACGGGAGATCCAGTACTTC. V and J are TRBV6-2 or TRBV6-3 and TRBJ2-5, with 9 bases matching TRBD2. Germline assignment: CDR1 MNHEY and CDR2 SVGEGT. The CDR3 spans 18 residues.

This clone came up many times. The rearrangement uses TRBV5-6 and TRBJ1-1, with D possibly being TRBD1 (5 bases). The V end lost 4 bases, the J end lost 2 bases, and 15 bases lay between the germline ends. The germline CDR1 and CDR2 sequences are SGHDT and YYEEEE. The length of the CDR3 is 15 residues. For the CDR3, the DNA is TGTGCCAGCAGCCCAATGGGGCGGAGAAACACTGAAGCTTTCTTT. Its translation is CASSPMGRRNTEAFF.

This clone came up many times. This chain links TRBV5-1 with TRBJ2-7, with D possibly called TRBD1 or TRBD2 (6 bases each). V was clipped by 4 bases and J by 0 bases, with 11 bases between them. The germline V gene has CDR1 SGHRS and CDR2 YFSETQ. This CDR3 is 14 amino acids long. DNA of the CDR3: TGCGCCAGCAGCCCGAGGGGGGACTCCTACGAGCAGTACTTC. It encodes CASSPRGDSYEQYF.

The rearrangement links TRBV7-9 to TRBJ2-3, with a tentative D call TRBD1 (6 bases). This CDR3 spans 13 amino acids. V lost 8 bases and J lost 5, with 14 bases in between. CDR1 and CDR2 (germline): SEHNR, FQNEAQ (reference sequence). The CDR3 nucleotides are TGTGCCAGCGGGGGCGGAAGTGGAGATACGCAGTATTTT. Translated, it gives CASGGGSGDTQYF.

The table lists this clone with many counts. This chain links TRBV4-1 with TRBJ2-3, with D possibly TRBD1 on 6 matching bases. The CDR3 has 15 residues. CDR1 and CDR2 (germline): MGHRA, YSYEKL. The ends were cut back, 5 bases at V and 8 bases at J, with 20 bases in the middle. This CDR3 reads CASSAGAWDPGTQYF. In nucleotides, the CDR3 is TGCGCCAGCAGCGCAGGGGCGTGGGATCCAGGTACGCAGTATTTT.

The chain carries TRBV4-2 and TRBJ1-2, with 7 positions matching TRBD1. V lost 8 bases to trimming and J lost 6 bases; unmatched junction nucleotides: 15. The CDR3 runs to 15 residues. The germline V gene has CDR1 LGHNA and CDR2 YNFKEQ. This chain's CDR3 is CASGHLGTAFDGYTF. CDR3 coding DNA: TGTGCCAGCGGACACCTCGGGACAGCGTTCGATGGCTACACCTTC.

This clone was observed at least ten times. The CDR3 here is CASSSGTGGRGNEQFF. The DNA of the CDR3 is TGTGCCAGCAGTTCAGGGACAGGGGGGAGAGGCAATGAGCAGTTCTTC. The J gene is TRBJ2-1, the V gene TRBV27; 11 bases fit TRBD1. This CDR3 comprises 16 residues. J was trimmed by 6 bases and V by 4 bases; bases with no gene match: 8. CDR1 MNHEY and CDR2 SMNVEV come from the germline V gene (reference sequence).

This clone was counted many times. The CDR3: CASSEGGGAFKNTEAFF. For the CDR3, the DNA is TGTGCCAGCAGTGAGGGCGGGGGCGCGTTCAAGAACACTGAAGCTTTCTTT. V usage is TRBV6-1 and J usage is TRBJ1-1; a weak D match, TRBD1 (6 bases). The V gene lost 3 bases and the J gene lost 1 base, with 18 bases spanning the gap. Germline V gives CDR1 MNHNS, CDR2 SASEGT. The CDR3 is 17 residues long.

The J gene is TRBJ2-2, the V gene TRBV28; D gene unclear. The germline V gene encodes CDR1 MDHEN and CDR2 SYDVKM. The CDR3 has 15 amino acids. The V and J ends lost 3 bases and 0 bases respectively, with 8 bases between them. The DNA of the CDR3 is TGTGCCAGCAGTTTGATCATGGCGAACACCGGGGAGCTGTTTTTT. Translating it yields CASSLIMANTGELFF. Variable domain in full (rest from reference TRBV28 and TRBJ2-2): DVKVTQSSRYLVKRTGEKVFLECVQDMDHENMFWYRQDPGLGLRLIYFSYDVKMKEKGDIPEGYSVSREKKERFSLILESASTNQTSMYLCASSLIMANTGELFFGEGSRLTVL.

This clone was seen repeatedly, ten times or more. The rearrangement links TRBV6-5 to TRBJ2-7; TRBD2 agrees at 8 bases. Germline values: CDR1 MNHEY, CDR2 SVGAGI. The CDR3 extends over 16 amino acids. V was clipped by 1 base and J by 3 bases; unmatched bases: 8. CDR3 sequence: CASSYFPAGEGYEQYF. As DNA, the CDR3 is TGTGCCAGCAGTTACTTTCCAGCGGGAGAGGGCTACGAGCAGTACTTC.

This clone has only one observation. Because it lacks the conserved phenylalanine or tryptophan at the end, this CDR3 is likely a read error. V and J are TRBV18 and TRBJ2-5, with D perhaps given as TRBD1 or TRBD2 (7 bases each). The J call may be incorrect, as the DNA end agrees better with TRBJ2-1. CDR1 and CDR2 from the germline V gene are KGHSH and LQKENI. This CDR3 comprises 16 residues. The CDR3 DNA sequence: TGTGCCAGCTCACGCGACAGGGAGGGGGATCAAGAGAGCCAGTTCGTC. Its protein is CASSRDREGDQESQFV.

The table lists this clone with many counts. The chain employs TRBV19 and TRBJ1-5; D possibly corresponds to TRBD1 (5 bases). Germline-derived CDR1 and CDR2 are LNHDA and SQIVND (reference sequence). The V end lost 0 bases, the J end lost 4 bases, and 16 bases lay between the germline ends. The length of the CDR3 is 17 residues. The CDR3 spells CASSIDVGGAGNQPQHF. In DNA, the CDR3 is TGTGCCAGTAGTATAGATGTAGGAGGGGCCGGGAATCAGCCCCAGCATTTT.